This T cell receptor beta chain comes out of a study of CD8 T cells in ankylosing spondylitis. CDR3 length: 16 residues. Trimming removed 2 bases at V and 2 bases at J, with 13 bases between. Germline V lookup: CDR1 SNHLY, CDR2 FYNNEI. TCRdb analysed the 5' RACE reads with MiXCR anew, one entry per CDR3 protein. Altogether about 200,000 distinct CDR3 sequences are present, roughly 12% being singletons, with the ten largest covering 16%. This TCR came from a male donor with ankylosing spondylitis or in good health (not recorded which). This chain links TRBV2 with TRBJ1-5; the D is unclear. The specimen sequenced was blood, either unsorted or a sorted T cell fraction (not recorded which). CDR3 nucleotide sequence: TGTGCCAGCAGTGAATATGGGCAGCTCGGCAATCAGCCCCAGCATTTT. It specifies CASSEYGQLGNQPQHF.